One and the same sample provided the 25 T cell receptor beta chains below, sequenced in a study of blood T cell repertoires in COVID-19. The repertoire was sequenced with immunoSEQ multiplex PCR; TCRdb's copy has only in-frame clones and lacks some. The repertoire holds roughly 120,000 clones, with 92% as singletons. Specimen: peripheral blood. The receptor source for this set is a man aged 45 to 65 with COVID-19, enrolled during active disease.

The chain uses TRBV29-1 and TRBJ1-3, with D possibly matching TRBD1 (6 bases). V dropped 6 bases and J dropped 13 bases, with 19 bases sitting between them. The germline CDR1 and CDR2 sequences are SQVTM and ANQGSEA. CDR3 size: 12 residues. CDR3 protein: CSVELNRAGIYF. The CDR3 DNA is TGCAGCGTAGAACTTAACAGGGCCGGGATATATTTT.

This chain links TRBV7-2 with TRBJ2-2, with 8 bases identical to TRBD1. The ends lost 5 bases at V and 2 bases at J; junction bases unmatched: 4. The V gene's germline CDR1 is SGHTA and CDR2 FQGNSA. The CDR3 totals 15 residues. CDR3 sequence reads: CASSPTGANTGELFF. CDR3 sequence (DNA): TGTGCCAGCAGCCCGACAGGGGCAAACACCGGGGAGCTGTTTTTT. Together with reference TRBV7-2 and TRBJ2-2, the CDR3 gives the full variable domain: GAGVSQSPSNKVTEKGKDVELRCDPISGHTALYWYRQSLGQGLEFLIYFQGNSAPDKSGLPSDRFSAERTGGSVSTLTIQRTQQEDSAVYLCASSPTGANTGELFFGEGSRLTVL.

The genes are TRBV11-2 and TRBJ2-4; no firm D call. Between the trimmed V and J ends, which lost 1 base and 8 bases, there was a span of 9 bases. The CDR3 covers 13 residues. Germline CDR1 and CDR2: SGHAT and FQNNGV. The DNA of the CDR3 is TGTGCCAGCAGCTTAGTGGCAGACTACATTCAGTACTTC. It is translated as CASSLVADYIQYF.

The chain links TRBV6-5 to TRBJ1-1; 7 bases are a match to TRBD1. CDR3 size: 14 residues. Germline assignment: CDR1 MNHEY and CDR2 SVGAGI. Trimming took 6 bases from V and 5 from J; bases not matched to a gene: 9. This chain's CDR3 is CASSFDRVTTEAFF. Written as DNA, the CDR3 is TGTGCCAGCAGCTTCGACAGGGTAACGACTGAAGCTTTCTTT.

The chain recombines TRBV27 with TRBJ1-5; 7 bases map to TRBD1. The CDR3 length is 15 residues. Trimming took 6 bases from V and 4 from J; bases not matched to a gene: 9. Germline CDR1 is MNHEY and CDR2 is SMNVEV (reference sequence). The CDR3 nucleotides are TGTGCCAGCAGCCCAGGGACAGCCACTAATCAGCCCCAGCATTTT. Its translation: CASSPGTATNQPQHF.

In its sample, this clone was seen a few times. The V call is TRBV27, the J call TRBJ1-5; D is ambiguous. V lost 5 bases and J lost 4, with 9 bases in between. The CDR3 is 13 amino acids. Per the germline V gene, CDR1 is MNHEY and CDR2 is SMNVEV (reference sequence). CDR3 region: CASSGRENQPQHF. Written as DNA, the CDR3 is TGTGCCAGCAGTGGACGGGAAAATCAGCCCCAGCATTTT.

The chain employs TRBV27 and TRBJ2-3; 7 bases agree with TRBD1. The CDR3 runs 14 residues. Germline V gene sequence: CDR1 MNHEY, CDR2 SMNVEV (reference sequence). V shed 5 bases, J shed 6 bases, and the junction held 8 bases outside the gene matches. Here the CDR3 reads CASSQDRVYDTQYF. CDR3 in DNA: TGTGCCAGCAGTCAAGACAGGGTCTATGATACGCAGTATTTT.

This clone was recorded only once. J is TRBJ2-6 and V is TRBV5-1, with D possibly being TRBD1 (6 bases). The germline gives CDR1 SGHRS, CDR2 YFSETQ. V was shortened by 1 base and J by 2 bases, with 7 bases between the two germline ends. CDR3 size: 15 residues. The CDR3 DNA reads as TGCGCCAGCAGCTTGCAGGGGCCTGGGGCCAACGTCCTGACTTTC. This gives the protein CASSLQGPGANVLTF.

The V gene is TRBV7-2, the J gene TRBJ1-3; D is ambiguous. This CDR3 spans 15 amino acids. Germline V gives CDR1 SGHTA, CDR2 FQGNSA. The ends were cut back, 5 bases at V and 0 bases at J, with 11 bases in the middle. The CDR3 region is CASSPYVFSGNTIYF. For the CDR3, the DNA is TGTGCCAGCAGCCCCTATGTTTTCTCTGGAAACACCATATATTTT.

V usage is TRBV6-5 and J usage is TRBJ2-7; the match to TRBD2 covers 10 bases. This CDR3 comprises 16 residues. CDR1 is MNHEY, CDR2 SVGAGI, per germline. Germline trimming cut 2 bases from V and 3 bases from J; bases unmatched to any gene: 7. CDR3 DNA sequence: TGTGCCAGCAGTTACATAAACCTAGCGGGGGACTACGAGCAGTACGTC. Residues: CASSYINLAGDYEQYV.

V usage is TRBV5-1 and J usage is TRBJ2-5; 15 nucleotides match TRBD2. Germline CDR1 is SGHRS and CDR2 is YFSETQ. The CDR3 contains 19 residues. Trimming took 2 bases from V and 5 from J; bases not matched to a gene: 13. The CDR3 DNA is TGCGCCAGCAGCTTCCCAGACGGGACTAGCGGGAGGAGGCCGGAGACCCAGTACTTC. Protein product: CASSFPDGTSGRRPETQYF.

The chain uses TRBV10-3 and TRBJ1-6; 9 bases match TRBD1. CDR1 and CDR2 (germline): ENHRY, SYGVKD. This CDR3 comprises 17 residues. The ends lost 0 bases at V and 7 bases at J; junction bases unmatched: 7. The CDR3 loop reads CAISESLSDRGNSPLHF. The CDR3 region has the DNA TGTGCCATCAGTGAGTCGTTGTCGGACAGGGGAAATTCACCCCTCCACTTT.

The chain is built from TRBV5-6 and TRBJ2-4; tentatively, D is TRBD2 (7 bases). The V and J ends lost 4 bases and 6 bases respectively, with 26 bases between them. The CDR3 runs 18 residues. Germline V gene data show CDR1 as SGHDT and CDR2 as YYEEEE. CDR3: CASSHMGPGGPRGNIQYF. Written as DNA, the CDR3 is TGTGCCAGCAGCCATATGGGACCGGGGGGCCCGCGGGGAAACATTCAGTACTTC.

This clone was detected a few times. This chain connects TRBV14 to TRBJ1-6; TRBD1 aligns across 7 bases. Germline assignment: CDR1 SGHDN and CDR2 FVKESK. This CDR3 is 15 amino acids long. V lost 4 bases and J lost 7; bases outside the gene matches: 7. The CDR3 nucleotides read TGTGCCAGCAGCCGAACAGGGGTGATCAATTCACCCCTCCACTTT. This gives the protein CASSRTGVINSPLHF.

The chain couples TRBV7-2 to TRBJ2-5; the match to TRBD2 covers 7 bases. Germline-derived CDR1 and CDR2 are SGHTA and FQGNSA. V shed 1 base, J shed 2 bases, and the junction held 10 bases outside the gene matches. The length of the CDR3 is 17 residues. The CDR3 DNA reads as TGTGCCAGCAGCTTAGGGCATTCGGGGGGAAGTCAAGAGACCCAGTACTTC. This sequence encodes CASSLGHSGGSQETQYF.

The V and J genes are TRBV9 and TRBJ1-1, with D unclear. Per the germline V gene, CDR1 is SGDLS and CDR2 is YYNGEE. This CDR3 is 14 amino acids long. V dropped 0 bases and J dropped 5 bases, with 11 bases sitting between them. The CDR3 nucleotides read TGTGCCAGCAGCGTAGAGGAAGGGAGGACTGAAGCTTTCTTT. It is translated as CASSVEEGRTEAFF. Full variable domain (outside the CDR3, taken from reference TRBV9 and TRBJ1-1): DSGVTQTPKHLITATGQRVTLRCSPRSGDLSVYWYQQSLDQGLQFLIQYYNGEERAKGNILERFSAQQFPDLHSELNLSSLELGDSALYFCASSVEEGRTEAFFGQGTRLTVV.

The chain carries TRBV7-6 and TRBJ2-7; TRBD1 matches 12 bases. The CDR3 contains 17 residues. Losses at the gene ends were 2 bases for V and 6 bases for J; bases not matched to a gene: 11. Germline lookup yields CDR1 SGHVS and CDR2 FNYEAQ. The CDR3 protein is CASSLNHPGQGAGEQYF. The DNA for the CDR3 is TGTGCCAGCAGCTTAAACCACCCGGGACAGGGGGCCGGCGAGCAGTACTTC.

The gene calls are TRBV7-2 and TRBJ2-5, with D possibly matching TRBD1 (8 bases). CDR3 size: 15 residues. Germline V CDR1 and CDR2: SGHTA, FQGNSA. Trimming removed 5 bases from V and 6 bases from J, with 19 bases in between. CDR3 region: CASSPTGGAGKTQYF. The CDR3 DNA reads TGTGCCAGCAGCCCTACAGGGGGGGCGGGAAAGACCCAGTACTTC.

The chain couples TRBV14 to TRBJ2-3; 11 nucleotides line up with TRBD1. This CDR3 is 16 amino acids long. The germline gives CDR1 SGHDN, CDR2 FVKESK. With V trimmed by 4 bases and J by 4 bases, 7 bases remained unmatched. The chain's CDR3 is CASSLRTGGGSDTQYF. The CDR3 bases are TGTGCCAGCAGCCTACGGACAGGGGGCGGCTCAGATACGCAGTATTTT.

This sequence joins TRBV9 and TRBJ2-7; TRBD2 is a possible D gene (6 bases). Germline-derived CDR1 and CDR2 are SGDLS and YYNGEE. V was cut by 4 bases and J by 0 bases, with 11 bases left in between. This CDR3 spans 14 amino acids. In DNA, the CDR3 is TGTGCCAGCAGCCCGCGACTAGTCTCCTACGAGCAGTACTTC. Protein sequence: CASSPRLVSYEQYF.

This rearrangement joins TRBV6-5 to TRBJ1-4; TRBD1 aligns across 7 bases. The CDR3 runs to 15 residues. Germline-derived CDR1 and CDR2 are MNHEY and SVGAGI. V shed 6 bases, J shed 4 bases, and the junction held 8 bases outside the gene matches. The CDR3 DNA reads as TGTGCCAGCAGCCCCCCGGGACAGAATAATGAAAAACTGTTTTTT. Its protein product is CASSPPGQNNEKLFF.

Worth noting for this clone: The CDR3 carries no conserved terminal phenylalanine or tryptophan, so it likely arises from a read error. No DNA is shown, since the ends of the CDR3 on it are uncertain; the CDR3 is the one TCRdb lists. The rearrangement uses TRBV21-1 and TRBJ1-1; the DNA was not used to check the table's D call, TRBD1. TRBV21-1 is deemed a pseudogene. Counting both end residues, the CDR3 totals 13 amino acids. CDR3 region: CASSISTNTPRRT.

V and J are TRBV5-6 and TRBJ1-4; D possibly corresponds to TRBD1 (6 bases). Germline CDR1 reads SGHDT; CDR2 reads YYEEEE. V lost 1 base and J lost 0, with 16 bases in between. The CDR3 spans 18 residues. CDR3 bases: TGTGCCAGCAGCTTGTATACAGGGAGGGCAACAACTAATGAAAAACTGTTTTTT. Amino acids: CASSLYTGRATTNEKLFF.

This clone showed up just once. The chain employs TRBV19 and TRBJ2-2, with TRBD1 as a possible D gene (5 bases). Germline CDR1 is LNHDA and CDR2 is SQIVND (reference sequence). Trimming shortened V by 1 base and J by 2 bases, and 17 bases separated the two germline ends. CDR3 length: 18 amino acids. DNA of the CDR3: TGTGCCAGTAGTATAGTGTTGGTGAGTCAGGGAAACACCGGGGAGCTGTTTTTT. Its protein is CASSIVLVSQGNTGELFF.

The chain carries TRBV13 and TRBJ2-3; 7 bases align to TRBD2. The CDR3 consists of 16 residues. Germline loops: CDR1 PRHDT, CDR2 FYEKMQ (reference sequence). Trimming took 6 bases from V and 2 from J; bases not matched to a gene: 11. Here the CDR3 reads CASSFPGTTLTDTQYF. The CDR3 DNA follows: TGTGCCAGCAGTTTCCCCGGGACTACCCTCACAGATACGCAGTATTTT.